This T cell receptor beta chain emerged from a study of CD8 T cells in Susac syndrome. About this clonotype itself: The antigen is unknown.

CD8+ and CD4+ T cells taken from blood had their TCR beta sequenced. Patients with stable or active relapsing-remitting disease, all of them treatment-naive, made up the multiple sclerosis controls. General study findings and limits: The study admitted that it had a relatively small number of individuals in its TCR sequencing and HLA analysis.

V was clipped by 3 bases and J by 11 bases, with 16 bases between them. CDR1 and CDR2 (germline): SNHLY, FYNNEI. The CDR3 extends over 14 amino acids. With random hexamers, roughly 0.45 to 1 ug RNA was reverse transcribed. It was immunoSEQ multiplex PCR that amplified TCR beta CDR3 across 54 Vbeta and 13 Jbeta. In TCRdb, the immunoSEQ multiplex PCR reads were re-called with MiXCR into one record per CDR3 protein. The data contain about 250,000 distinct CDR3 sequences, just over 90% of them singletons. The chain has TRBV2 and TRBJ1-4; D gene uncertain. The origin of this receptor is a human donor with multiple sclerosis. Sample: CD4+ T cells from PBMCs. The CDR3 bases are TGTGCCAGCAGTGACGTGGCGGCGATCGGGAAACTGTTTTTT. Residues: CASSDVAAIGKLFF. The full variable domain, its missing parts supplied by reference TRBV2 and TRBJ1-4, is EPEVTQTPSHQVTQMGQEVILRCVPISNHLYFYWYRQILGQKVEFLVSFYNNEISEKSEIFDDQFSVERPDGSNFTLKIRSTKLEDSAMYFCASSDVAAIGKLFFGSGTQLSVL.